Listed below are T cell receptor beta chains from one sample, sequenced in a study of shared clonotypes between healthy human individuals. Using immunoSEQ multiplex PCR, the repertoire was profiled, and TCRdb retains in-frame clones only, with some absent. The table lists 2 million to 3 million clones, 80% to 95% of them singletons, with about 0.34% in the top ten. Specimen: naive CD4+ T cells from PBMCs. The origin of the receptors is a man in his late teens or twenties in good health. Some clones in this sample may be carry-over from other donors' samples. Each CDR3 is given with its conserved first and last residue. Each record gives: D gene, J gene, V gene, clone size, CDR3 DNA, CDR3 protein. A D gene is named only where the DNA matches it firmly. Size values are once, few and many counts, or a class for expanded clones, and some rows have none.

>TRBD1|TRBJ1-5|TRBV19|NA
TGTGCCAGTAGTACGACGGGACAGGGGGATCAGCCCCAGCATTTT
CASSTTGQGDQPQHF
>TRBD2|TRBJ2-2|TRBV7-9|NA
TGTATTCCCGGGACTATGAGCGGGGAGCTGTTTTTT
CIPGTMSGELFF
>NA|TRBJ2-1|TRBV2|NA
TGTGCCACCCGAGGGGGGCGAGGTGAGCAGTTCTTC
CATRGGRGEQFF
>TRBD2|TRBJ2-3|TRBV27|NA
TGTGCCAGCAGTTTACTCCTAGCGGGAGTGTTGGATACGCAGTATTTT
CASSLLLAGVLDTQYF
>NA|TRBJ2-2|TRBV12-5|NA
TGTGCTAGTGGTTTGCCCGGGGAGCTGTTTTTT
CASGLPGELFF
>TRBD1|TRBJ2-1|TRBV5-6|NA
TGTGCCAGCAGCTCCCGGGACAGGGGGTACAATGAGCAGTTCTTC
CASSSRDRGYNEQFF
>TRBD1|TRBJ2-5|TRBV6-5|NA
TGTGCCAGCAGTTACGGACAGGGGACCCAGTACTTC
CASSYGQGTQYF
>TRBD1|TRBJ2-5|TRBV27|NA
TGTGCCAGCAGTTTAAGGGACAGGGGTGAGACCCAGTACTTC
CASSLRDRGETQYF
>TRBD1|TRBJ1-5|TRBV6-5|few
TGTGCCAGCAGTTCGGGACAGTTAAATCAGCCCCAGCATTTT
CASSSGQLNQPQHF
>TRBD1|TRBJ1-2|TRBV5-1|few
TGCGCCAGCAGCTCGGGACAGAACTATGGCTACACCTTC
CASSSGQNYGYTF
>NA|TRBJ2-1|TRBV19|NA
TGTGCCAGTAGTATCGTAAGCGACCCCTACAATGAGCAGTTCTTC
CASSIVSDPYNEQFF
>NA|TRBJ2-1|TRBV18|NA
TGTGCCAGCTCACTCCTCTTGTCCGACAATGAGCAGTTCTTC
CASSLLLSDNEQFF
>NA|TRBJ1-2|TRBV4-1|NA
TGCGCCAGCAGCCAAGAGGAGGGGTTGGGCTATGGCTACACCTTC
CASSQEEGLGYGYTF
>NA|TRBJ1-3|TRBV4-1|NA
TGCGCCAGCAGCCAAGATTATTTGACAGGCTCTGGAAACACCATATATTTT
CASSQDYLTGSGNTIYF
>NA|TRBJ1-2|TRBV28|NA
TGTGCCAGCAGTTCCCCTTCGCGGTCGGACTATGGCTACACCTTC
CASSSPSRSDYGYTF
>NA|TRBJ2-3|TRBV29-1|NA
TGCAGCGTGCTCAGGGGGGGCACAGATACGCAGTATTTT
CSVLRGGTDTQYF
>TRBD1|TRBJ2-7|TRBV5-4|NA
TGTGCCAGCAGCATGGGACAGGGGGCCTACGAGCAGTACTTC
CASSMGQGAYEQYF
>NA|TRBJ1-2|TRBV2|NA
TGTGCCAGCTCGACAGGAAACTATGGCTACACCTTC
CASSTGNYGYTF
>NA|TRBJ1-5|TRBV12-5|NA
TGTGCTAGTGGTTTGGGTCTGGGACAGCCCCAGCATTTT
CASGLGLGQPQHF
>NA|TRBJ1-6|TRBV28|NA
TGTGCCAGCAGCTGGACGGCCCGGGCCCTCCACTTT
CASSWTARALHF
>NA|TRBJ1-3|TRBV29-1|NA
TGCAGCGTTGGGGAGGGGCTCGGAAACACCATATATTTT
CSVGEGLGNTIYF
>NA|TRBJ1-1|TRBV30|NA
TGTGCCTGGAACCAGTGGATGGGCACTGAAGCTTTCTTT
CAWNQWMGTEAFF
>TRBD1|TRBJ2-7|TRBV5-1|NA
TGCGCCAGCAGCTCCCCGGGACAGGGCTGGGCGTCCTACGAGCAGTACTTC
CASSSPGQGWASYEQYF
>TRBD1|TRBJ1-5|TRBV27|NA
TGTGCCAGCAGAATGAATGCCGGGACAGGGAACAATCAGCCCCAGCATTTT
CASRMNAGTGNNQPQHF
>TRBD1|TRBJ2-5|TRBV7-2|NA
TGTGCCAGTGGGACAGGGTTGGGGGAGACCCAGTACTTC
CASGTGLGETQYF
>TRBD2|TRBJ2-3|TRBV28|NA
TGTGCCAGCAGTTTGTGGACTAGCGGGAGGTCACATACGCAGTATTTT
CASSLWTSGRSHTQYF
>NA|TRBJ2-7|TRBV5-4|NA
TGTGCCAGCAGCTTGGGTGGGACTCTTCAGCAGTACTTC
CASSLGGTLQQYF
>TRBD2|TRBJ2-2|TRBV10-1|NA
TGCGCCAGCAGTGAGTCGAGAGGACTAGCGGGAGGTTACACCGGGGAGCTGTTTTTT
CASSESRGLAGGYTGELFF
>TRBD1|TRBJ1-2|TRBV28|NA
TGTGCCAGCGGCGACAGGGGCACCTATGGCTACACCTTC
CASGDRGTYGYTF
>TRBD1|TRBJ1-2|TRBV28|NA
TGTGCCAGCAGCCCAGCGGGACAGGGGGTTGTCGGCTACACCTTC
CASSPAGQGVVGYTF
>NA|TRBJ1-4|TRBV27|NA
TGTGCCAGCAGTCAAACCCCGGGATCCCTCGGTGAAAAACTGTTTTTT
CASSQTPGSLGEKLFF
>TRBD1|TRBJ2-5|TRBV5-1|few
TGCGCCAGCAGTACGGGACAGGGAGAGACCCAGTACTTC
CASSTGQGETQYF
>NA|TRBJ1-1|TRBV28|NA
TGTGCCAGCAGTGCCCTGGGACGGTGGGAGAACACTGAAGCTTTCTTT
CASSALGRWENTEAFF
>NA|TRBJ1-3|TRBV9|NA
TGTGCCAGCAGCGTAGATCCCTACTTCTCGGGGGGAAACACCATATATTTT
CASSVDPYFSGGNTIYF
>NA|TRBJ2-1|TRBV7-3|few
TGTGCCAGCAGCCCTACGGCGGAATCCTACAATGAGCAGTTCTTC
CASSPTAESYNEQFF
>NA|TRBJ2-3|TRBV28|NA
TGTGCCAGCAGTTTTTGGGGACTTCTGGGAAGGTCAGATACGCAGTATTTT
CASSFWGLLGRSDTQYF
>TRBD2|TRBJ2-2|TRBV6-5|NA
TGTGCCAGCCGCCCGCCCCGCGGGAGAGCCGGGGAGCTGTTTTTT
CASRPPRGRAGELFF
>TRBD1|TRBJ2-3|TRBV6-1|NA
TGTGCCAGCAGCTGGACAGGGGAGCCCGATACGCAGTATTTT
CASSWTGEPDTQYF
>NA|TRBJ1-4|TRBV7-6|NA
TGTGCCAGCAGCTTAGGGTTTGCTAATGAAAAACTGTTTTTT
CASSLGFANEKLFF
>NA|TRBJ2-7|TRBV4-1|once
TGCGCCAGCAGCCACGGGACATCAAGCTCCTACGAGCAGTACTTC
CASSHGTSSSYEQYF
>NA|TRBJ2-7|TRBV5-1|NA
TGCGCCAGCACCGCACAGGGTACGTCCTACGAGCAGTACTTC
CASTAQGTSYEQYF
>TRBD2|TRBJ2-1|TRBV27|NA
TGTGCCAGCAGAGGGAGCGGGGGAGCAAATGAGCAGTTCTTC
CASRGSGGANEQFF
>NA|TRBJ2-7|TRBV18|NA
TGTGCCAGCTCACTACAGGGTAGAGAACGCGAGCAGTACTTC
CASSLQGREREQYF
>NA|TRBJ1-1|TRBV7-9|NA
TGTGCCAGCAGCTTACTCATGGACACTGAAGCTTTCTTT
CASSLLMDTEAFF
>TRBD1|TRBJ1-1|TRBV6-5|NA
TGTGCCAGCAGTTACCCGGGACAGGGTACTGAAGCTTTCTTT
CASSYPGQGTEAFF
>TRBD2|TRBJ2-1|TRBV28|NA
TGTGCCAGCAGTTTACGAGGGACTAGCGGGTACAATGAGCAGTTCTTC
CASSLRGTSGYNEQFF